Listed here are 25 T cell receptor beta chains from one sample, sequenced in a study of post-analysis software for immune sequencing data. Their target antigens are unknown. Included in the TCR beta cDNA libraries were unique molecular identifiers. A single record per CDR3 protein comes from TCRdb applying MiXCR to the PCR reads. The data hold under 900,000 distinct CDR3 sequences, with approximately 53% observed a single time. General observations from the study: Four or five TRBV segments, TRBV5-6, TRBV5-1 and TRBV20-1 among them, were found more frequent in patients than controls.

Sequencing was carried out using blood. These receptors all stem from a girl aged 5-17 years with multiple sclerosis.

The gene calls are TRBV6-1 and TRBJ2-3; possibly TRBD2 for D (5 bases). Germline V gives CDR1 MNHNS, CDR2 SASEGT. The CDR3 has 12 amino acids. V lost 4 bases to trimming and J lost 5 bases, with 7 bases between them. The CDR3 nucleotides read TGTGCCAGCAGTGTGGCGGGAGATACGCAGTATTTT. The encoded protein is CASSVAGDTQYF.

The chain employs TRBV3-1 and TRBJ2-7, with TRBD2 matching 11 bases. This CDR3 is built from 13 residues. The germline V gene encodes CDR1 LGHDT and CDR2 YNNKEL (reference sequence). The junction had 1 base not matched to a gene; V was cut back by 0 bases and J by 9 bases. CDR3 loop: CASSQDGLAGQYF. The CDR3 DNA sequence: TGTGCCAGCAGCCAAGACGGACTAGCGGGGCAGTACTTC.

The chain joins TRBV5-1 to TRBJ2-1; D not resolved. CDR1 is SGHRS, CDR2 YFSETQ, per germline. This CDR3 contains 13 residues. Between the trimmed V and J ends, which lost 2 bases and 7 bases, there was a span of 10 bases. This CDR3 is CASSLEARNEQFF. In DNA, the CDR3 is TGCGCCAGCAGCTTAGAGGCAAGGAATGAGCAGTTCTTC.

V usage is TRBV20-1 and J usage is TRBJ1-2; D is undetermined. Germline V gene lookup returns CDR1 DFQATT and CDR2 SNEGSKA (reference sequence). This CDR3 is built from 11 residues. V lost 3 bases to trimming and J lost 6 bases, with 8 bases between them. CDR3 sequence reads: CSARVGNGYTF. DNA of the CDR3: TGCAGTGCTAGGGTAGGCAATGGCTACACCTTC.

The J gene is TRBJ2-7, the V gene TRBV7-8, with no clear D. Trimming pared 5 bases from V and 1 base from J, leaving 12 bases between. This CDR3 region has 14 residues. Germline CDR1 is SGHVS and CDR2 is FQNEAQ. The CDR3 protein is CASSLNVVSYEQYF. The CDR3 coding sequence is TGTGCCAGCAGCCTTAATGTTGTTTCCTACGAGCAGTACTTC.

This clonotype was detected only a few times. This chain joins TRBV7-3 and TRBJ2-1; 10 bases line up with TRBD2. Germline V gene sequence: CDR1 SGHTA, CDR2 FQGTGA. J gave up 7 bases and V 5 bases, and 8 bases lay outside the gene matches. The length of the CDR3 is 15 residues. The CDR3 DNA reads as TGTGCCAGCAGCCGGATAGCGGGAGGACCAAATGAGCAGTTCTTC. Residues: CASSRIAGGPNEQFF. Supplemented by reference TRBV7-3 and TRBJ2-1, the full variable domain reads GAGVSQTPSNKVTEKGKYVELRCDPISGHTALYWYRQSLGQGPEFLIYFQGTGAADDSGLPNDRFFAVRPEGSVSTLKIQRTERGDSAVYLCASSRIAGGPNEQFFGPGTRLTVL.

The count of this clonotype is one. The rearrangement joins TRBV15 to TRBJ2-5; 9 bases fit TRBD2. Germline lookup yields CDR1 LNHNV and CDR2 YYDKDF (reference sequence). Trimming took 4 bases from V and 5 from J; bases not matched to a gene: 8. The CDR3 length is 15 residues. The CDR3 DNA follows: TGTGCCACCAGCACCCAAGGGACTAGCCAGGAGACCCAGTACTTC. Encoded protein: CATSTQGTSQETQYF.

The V call is TRBV25-1, the J call TRBJ2-1; 9 nucleotides align to TRBD2. CDR1 is MGHDK, CDR2 SYGVNS, per germline. Trimming cost V 1 base and J 8 bases; bases outside gene matches: 9. There are 16 residues in the CDR3. This CDR3 is CASSELGASGKDEQFF. The CDR3 DNA is TGTGCCAGCAGTGAATTAGGGGCTAGCGGGAAGGATGAGCAGTTCTTC.

V gene TRBV20-1 combines with J gene TRBJ2-1, with a tentative D call TRBD1 (6 bases). Trimming pared 6 bases from V and 2 bases from J, leaving 11 bases between. Germline lookup yields CDR1 DFQATT and CDR2 SNEGSKA (reference sequence). The CDR3 is 13 amino acids. Written as DNA, the CDR3 is TGCAGTGCCTTGGGGGCGGCCTACAATGAGCAGTTCTTC. Residues: CSALGAAYNEQFF.

The chain links TRBV7-2 to TRBJ2-1; D is undetermined. V shed 0 bases and J shed 2 bases, with 8 bases lying between them. The CDR3 contains 15 residues. Germline CDR1 reads SGHTA; CDR2 reads FQGNSA. The CDR3 protein is CASSLAVGTYNEQFF. The CDR3 bases are TGTGCCAGCAGCTTAGCGGTGGGGACCTACAATGAGCAGTTCTTC.

V gene TRBV7-2 combines with J gene TRBJ1-4, with no clear D. Germline V gene sequence: CDR1 SGHTA, CDR2 FQGNSA. This CDR3 spans 15 amino acids. V was trimmed by 1 base and J by 8 bases, leaving 14 bases between them. CDR3 DNA sequence: TGTGCCAGCAGCTTAGGGGCCAATCGGCGGGAAAAACTGTTTTTT. It yields the protein CASSLGANRREKLFF.

This clonotype has a handful of counts. The V call is TRBV10-3, the J call TRBJ2-7, with TRBD1 as a possible D gene (6 bases). V lost 6 bases and J lost 5, with 11 bases in between. Germline assignment: CDR1 ENHRY and CDR2 SYGVKD. The CDR3 runs to 12 residues. CDR3 protein: CAIRDRGNEQYF. The CDR3 nucleotides are TGTGCCATCAGGGACAGAGGGAACGAGCAGTACTTC.

This clonotype was detected a few times. The chain is built from TRBV7-3 and TRBJ1-1; weak D call: TRBD1 (5 bases). The germline V gene encodes CDR1 SGHTA and CDR2 FQGTGA. The V gene lost 1 base and the J gene lost 3 bases, with 15 bases spanning the gap. CDR3 length equals 16 residues. The CDR3 sequence: CASSLIPILGDTEAFF. The DNA of the CDR3 is TGTGCCAGCAGCTTAATCCCGATCCTAGGGGACACTGAAGCTTTCTTT.

This clonotype was recorded only once. The V and J genes are TRBV9 and TRBJ2-1; the match to TRBD2 covers 10 bases. The CDR3 extends over 15 amino acids. V trimming: 0 bases; J trimming: 7 bases; junction bases outside the gene matches: 4. Germline V gives CDR1 SGDLS, CDR2 YYNGEE. CDR3 in DNA: TGTGCCAGCAGCGTAGAGAGCGGGGGGGTGAATGAGCAGTTCTTC. This sequence encodes CASSVESGGVNEQFF. The entire variable domain, with the rest obtained from reference TRBV9 and TRBJ2-1, is as follows: DSGVTQTPKHLITATGQRVTLRCSPRSGDLSVYWYQQSLDQGLQFLIQYYNGEERAKGNILERFSAQQFPDLHSELNLSSLELGDSALYFCASSVESGGVNEQFFGPGTRLTVL.

The CDR3 DNA sequence: TGTGCCAGCAGGGTAGCGGGAGGGCCGGGGGAGCAGTACTTC. The encoded protein is CASRVAGGPGEQYF. This rearrangement joins TRBV3-1 to TRBJ2-1; 11 bases match TRBD2. Near its end, the DNA agrees better with TRBJ2-7, so the J call may be wrong. From germline, CDR1 is LGHDT and CDR2 YNNKEL (reference sequence). The CDR3 contains 14 residues.

The chain carries TRBV12-3 or TRBV12-4 and TRBJ2-1, with 9 positions matching TRBD2. The J call could be wrong; TRBJ2-7 is a better fit for the DNA end. This CDR3 has 15 amino acids. The CDR3 region has the DNA TGTGCCAGCAGTTTAGAAGCGGGGGGATACAATGAGCAGTACTTC. Protein: CASSLEAGGYNEQYF.

The V call is TRBV20-1, the J call TRBJ1-2; the D gene is possibly TRBD1 (5 bases). Trimming stripped 6 bases from V and 6 bases from J, with 20 bases between. This CDR3 region has 14 residues. The germline CDR1 and CDR2 sequences are DFQATT and SNEGSKA (reference sequence). In nucleotides, the CDR3 is TGCAGTGCCCCCTGGGGAACCCGAGGGGATGGCTACACCTTC. Amino acid sequence: CSAPWGTRGDGYTF.

CDR3 residues: CASSWRDRANYGYTF. The CDR3 DNA follows: TGTGCCAGCAGCTGGCGGGACAGGGCTAACTATGGCTACACCTTC. This chain links TRBV7-2 with TRBJ1-2, with 9 nucleotides matching TRBD1. V shed 4 bases, J shed 0 bases, and the junction held 3 bases outside the gene matches. The germline gives CDR1 SGHTA, CDR2 FQGNSA. The CDR3 is 15 residues long.

The rearrangement joins TRBV5-1 to TRBJ2-7; D is unresolved. The CDR3 loop spans 13 amino acids. CDR1 is SGHRS and CDR2 is YFSETQ in the germline V gene. Trimming took 6 bases from V and 1 from J, leaving 11 bases between them. The CDR3 DNA is TGCGCCAGCACCGACGTTCTATCCTACGAGCAGTACTTC. Translation: CASTDVLSYEQYF.

This rearrangement joins TRBV6-6 to TRBJ1-5, with 8 bases fitting TRBD1. The CDR3 length is 13 residues. Germline V CDR1 and CDR2: MNHNY, SVGAGI (reference sequence). J was trimmed by 6 bases and V by 6 bases; bases with no gene match: 4. This CDR3 is CASSRTGSQPQHF. The CDR3 region has the DNA TGTGCCAGCAGCAGGACAGGGAGTCAGCCCCAGCATTTT.

J is TRBJ2-5 and V is TRBV11-2; D is uncertain. The germline gives CDR1 SGHAT, CDR2 FQNNGV. V was shortened by 2 bases and J by 5 bases, with 12 bases between the two germline ends. CDR3 length: 14 residues. The CDR3 spells CASSLSRARETQYF. For the CDR3, the DNA is TGTGCCAGCAGCTTATCTCGAGCCCGGGAGACCCAGTACTTC.

This clonotype was observed a handful of times. The chain uses TRBV4-2 and TRBJ2-3; D is possibly TRBD2 (6 bases). CDR3 length equals 17 residues. Germline V gene lookup returns CDR1 LGHNA and CDR2 YNFKEQ. V was clipped by 0 bases and J by 2 bases, with 15 bases between them. The CDR3 region is CASSQDVSGGDTDTQYF. DNA of the CDR3: TGTGCCAGCAGCCAAGATGTTAGCGGAGGCGACACAGATACGCAGTATTTT.

This clonotype was seen a handful of times. The gene calls are TRBV3-1 and TRBJ2-7; 11 bases are a match to TRBD2. TRBJ2-5 explains the end of the DNA better; the J call may be wrong. This CDR3 contains 16 residues. The V gene's germline CDR1 is LGHDT and CDR2 YNNKEL (reference sequence). CDR3 protein: CASSQDLAGGWETQYF. The DNA for the CDR3 is TGTGCCAGCAGCCAAGATTTAGCGGGGGGGTGGGAGACCCAGTACTTC.

This chain joins TRBV5-1 and TRBJ2-5; D call uncertain. Deletions cut 4 bases from V and 4 bases from J, with 11 bases between. The germline gives CDR1 SGHRS, CDR2 YFSETQ. The CDR3 is 13 amino acids. The CDR3 reads CASSPDFAETQYF. The CDR3, as DNA: TGCGCCAGCAGCCCAGATTTCGCAGAGACCCAGTACTTC.

CDR3 in amino acids: CASSLEPGLTSGANVLTF. The CDR3 DNA is TGTGCCAGCAGCTTAGAGCCAGGATTAACCTCTGGGGCCAACGTCCTGACTTTC. The chain couples TRBV7-3 to TRBJ2-6; D is ambiguous. The germline V and J ends were trimmed by 2 bases and 0 bases, with 14 bases remaining between them. In germline, CDR1 is SGHTA, CDR2 FQGTGA. This CDR3 spans 18 amino acids.